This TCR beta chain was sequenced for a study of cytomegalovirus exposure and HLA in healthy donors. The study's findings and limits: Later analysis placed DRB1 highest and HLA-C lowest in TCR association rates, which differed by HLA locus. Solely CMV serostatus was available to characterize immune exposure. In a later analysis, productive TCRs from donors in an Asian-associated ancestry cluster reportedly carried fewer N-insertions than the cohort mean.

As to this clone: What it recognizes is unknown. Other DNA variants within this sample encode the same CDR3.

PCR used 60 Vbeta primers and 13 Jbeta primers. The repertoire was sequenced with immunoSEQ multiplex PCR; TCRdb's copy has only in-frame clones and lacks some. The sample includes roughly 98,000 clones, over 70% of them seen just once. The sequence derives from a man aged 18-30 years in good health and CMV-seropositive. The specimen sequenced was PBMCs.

The DNA of the CDR3 is TGTGCCAGCAGTGCAACTAGCGCATCGGCAGATACGCAGTATTTT. Translation: CASSATSASADTQYF. This rearrangement joins TRBV6-4 to TRBJ2-3, with TRBD2 matching over 7 bases. The CDR3 totals 15 residues. Germline CDR1 and CDR2: MRHNA and SNTAGT. The V segment lost 4 bases and the J segment 4 bases; nucleotides outside the gene matches: 8.